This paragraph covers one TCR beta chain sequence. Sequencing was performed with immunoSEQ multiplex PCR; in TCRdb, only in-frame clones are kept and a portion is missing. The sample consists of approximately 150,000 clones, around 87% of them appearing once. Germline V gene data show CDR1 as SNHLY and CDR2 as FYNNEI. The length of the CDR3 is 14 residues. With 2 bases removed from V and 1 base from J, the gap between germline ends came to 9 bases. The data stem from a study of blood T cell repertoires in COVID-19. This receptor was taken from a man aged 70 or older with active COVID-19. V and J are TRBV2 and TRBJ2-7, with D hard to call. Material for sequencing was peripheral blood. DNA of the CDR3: TGTGCCAGCAGTGAATATCCCCAGTCCTACGAGCAGTACTTC. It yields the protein CASSEYPQSYEQYF.